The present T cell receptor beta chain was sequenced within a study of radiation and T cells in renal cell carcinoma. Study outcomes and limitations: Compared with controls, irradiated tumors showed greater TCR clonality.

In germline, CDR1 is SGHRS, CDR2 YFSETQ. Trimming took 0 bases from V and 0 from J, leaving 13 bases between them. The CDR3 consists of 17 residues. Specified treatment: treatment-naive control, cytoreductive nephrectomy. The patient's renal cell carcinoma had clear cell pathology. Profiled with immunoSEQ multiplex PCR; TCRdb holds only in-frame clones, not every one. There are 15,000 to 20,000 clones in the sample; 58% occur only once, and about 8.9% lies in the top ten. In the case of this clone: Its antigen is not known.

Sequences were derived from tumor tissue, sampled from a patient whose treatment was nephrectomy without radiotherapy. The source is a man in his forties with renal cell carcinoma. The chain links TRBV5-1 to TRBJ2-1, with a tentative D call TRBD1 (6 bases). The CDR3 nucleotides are TGCGCCAGCAGCTTGGGAATACAGGGAGACTCCTACAATGAGCAGTTCTTC. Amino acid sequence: CASSLGIQGDSYNEQFF.